The 20 T cell receptor beta chains below were found in one sample sequenced in a study of T cells in Graves' hyperthyroidism and ophthalmopathy. What was amplified from RNA transcripts were TCR beta CDR3 regions. First-round RT-PCR with HTBI primers amplified the TCR CDR3 region. Each CDR3 protein is one row after TCRdb ran MiXCR on the multiplex PCR reads. The sample contains under 650,000 distinct CDR3 sequences, about 16% of which appear only once. The sequenced sample consisted of blood. These receptor sequences come from a woman in her thirties with Graves' hyperthyroidism.

This clonotype was observed many times. V usage is TRBV27 and J usage is TRBJ2-7; D remains ambiguous. V shed 5 bases and J shed 1 base, with 6 bases lying between them. Germline V lookup: CDR1 MNHEY, CDR2 SMNVEV (reference sequence). CDR3 length: 12 residues. The CDR3 bases are TGTGCCAGCAGTGGTGTGTCCTACGAGCAGTACTTC. Translated: CASSGVSYEQYF.

The chain uses TRBV20-1 and TRBJ2-3; 11 nucleotides match TRBD2. The V gene's germline CDR1 is DFQATT and CDR2 SNEGSKA (reference sequence). This CDR3 has 14 amino acids. J was trimmed by 4 bases and V by 4 bases; bases with no gene match: 4. CDR3 sequence reads: CSAIAGGPSDTQYF. DNA of the CDR3: TGCAGTGCTATAGCGGGAGGGCCCTCAGATACGCAGTATTTT.

This clonotype appeared a few times. V and J are TRBV7-2 and TRBJ2-5; a possible D gene is TRBD1 (5 bases). The CDR3 runs 13 residues. V lost 5 bases, J lost 4 bases, and 11 bases lay in between. Per the germline V gene, CDR1 is SGHTA and CDR2 is FQGNSA. CDR3 protein: CASSIQDRETQYF. The CDR3 DNA reads as TGTGCCAGCAGCATACAAGACAGAGAGACCCAGTACTTC. Based on the CDR3 plus reference TRBV7-2 and TRBJ2-5, the full variable domain is GAGVSQSPSNKVTEKGKDVELRCDPISGHTALYWYRQSLGQGLEFLIYFQGNSAPDKSGLPSDRFSAERTGGSVSTLTIQRTQQEDSAVYLCASSIQDRETQYFGPGTRLLVL.

The V gene is TRBV3-1, the J gene TRBJ2-7, with 10 bases lining up with TRBD2. CDR1 is LGHDT, CDR2 YNNKEL, per germline (reference sequence). The CDR3 is made up of 16 amino acids. With 1 base clipped from V and 3 bases from J, the junction kept 6 bases outside the gene matches. DNA of the CDR3: TGTGCCAGCAGCCAAGGGGATCTAGCGGGAGTCTACGAGCAGTACTTC. Amino acid sequence: CASSQGDLAGVYEQYF.

This clonotype was counted ten times or more. The chain employs TRBV7-2 and TRBJ2-5, with no clear D. The ends were cut back, 3 bases at V and 5 bases at J, with 7 bases in the middle. The CDR3 sequence is 12 residues long. Germline values: CDR1 SGHTA, CDR2 FQGNSA. This CDR3 reads CASSLILETQYF. For the CDR3, the DNA is TGTGCCAGCAGCTTGATACTCGAGACCCAGTACTTC.

This clonotype was detected ten times or more. The V and J genes are TRBV12-3 or TRBV12-4 and TRBJ2-1, with D perhaps TRBD1 (6 bases). V was trimmed by 7 bases and J by 7 bases, leaving 17 bases between them. The CDR3 runs to 14 residues. CDR3 sequence: CASTVGQPLNEQFF. The CDR3 DNA reads as TGTGCCAGCACAGTAGGACAGCCACTTAATGAGCAGTTCTTC.

The chain carries TRBV12-3 or TRBV12-4 and TRBJ1-1; D not certain. The germline V and J ends were trimmed by 3 bases and 6 bases, with 8 bases remaining between them. CDR3 length: 12 residues. The DNA of the CDR3 is TGTGCCAGCAGTTTCATCTGGCCTGAAGCTTTCTTT. Translating it yields CASSFIWPEAFF.

The V gene is TRBV7-9, the J gene TRBJ2-5; D assignment may be TRBD1 or TRBD2 (6 bases each). Per the germline V gene, CDR1 is SEHNR and CDR2 is FQNEAQ (reference sequence). The CDR3 runs to 14 residues. V was clipped by 0 bases and J by 4 bases, with 9 bases between them. The CDR3 loop is CASSLAEGGETQYF. In nucleotides, the CDR3 is TGTGCCAGCAGCTTAGCGGAGGGGGGAGAGACCCAGTACTTC.

This chain links TRBV6-2 or TRBV6-3 with TRBJ2-7, with 10 bases fitting TRBD1. The CDR3 has 17 residues. Trimming cost V 9 bases and J 1 base; bases outside gene matches: 15. Per the germline V gene, CDR1 is MNHEY and CDR2 is SVGEGT. CDR3 sequence reads: CASPPSAGTGDSYEQYF. CDR3 nucleotide sequence: TGTGCCAGTCCTCCCTCGGCCGGGACAGGGGATTCCTACGAGCAGTACTTC.

Regarding this clonotype: A read error may explain this, as a much larger clone is one base away. This sequence joins TRBV7-8 and TRBJ2-1; 9 positions match TRBD2. This CDR3 is 18 amino acids long. The germline V gene has CDR1 SGHVS and CDR2 FQNEAQ. The DNA for the CDR3 is TGTGCCAGCAGCTTAGTGTTGGTAGCGGGAGAGAGTTGGAATGAGCGGTTCTTC. Translated, it gives CASSLVLVAGESWNERFF.

The chain employs TRBV5-1 and TRBJ2-1, with unresolved D. CDR1 is SGHRS and CDR2 is YFSETQ in the germline V gene. The CDR3 runs 12 residues. V was clipped by 5 bases and J by 15 bases, with 18 bases between them. CDR3 DNA: TGCGCCAGCAGACAAGACTCGCATTCGGTGTTCTTC. Translation gives CASRQDSHSVFF.

This clonotype was recorded at least ten times. The chain employs TRBV24-1 and TRBJ2-3; TRBD1 matches 8 bases. This CDR3 has 15 residues. The germline CDR1 and CDR2 sequences are KGHDR and SFDVKD. After removal of 4 bases from V and 4 bases from J, the junction contained 6 bases not matched to a gene. CDR3 DNA sequence: TGTGCCACCAGTGACAAAGGACAGGGCCCAGATACGCAGTATTTT. Translating it yields CATSDKGQGPDTQYF.

This clonotype has a handful of counts. The chain recombines TRBV18 with TRBJ2-1, with 9 bases aligning to TRBD1. V was clipped by 3 bases and J by 7 bases; unmatched bases: 7. Germline CDR1 KGHSH, CDR2 LQKENI. The CDR3 is made up of 15 amino acids. The CDR3 reads CASSPAGTGRNEQFF. The CDR3 DNA reads as TGTGCCAGCTCACCTGCCGGGACAGGGCGAAATGAGCAGTTCTTC.

The CDR3 nucleotides read TGTGCCAGCACCGTCGGGATTTCGGCTAGAGCCCTCCACTTT. Its translation is CASTVGISARALHF. The chain has TRBV28 and TRBJ1-6; D ambiguous. With 7 bases removed from V and 14 bases from J, the gap between germline ends came to 21 bases. The CDR3 loop spans 14 amino acids. CDR1 is MDHEN, CDR2 SYDVKM, per germline.

The sample holds many counts of this clonotype. This chain uses TRBV30 with TRBJ2-5, with a weak D call TRBD2 (6 bases). This CDR3 region has 14 residues. Trimming removed 4 bases at V and 9 bases at J, with 21 bases between. The germline gives CDR1 GTSNPN, CDR2 SVGIG (reference sequence). In nucleotides, the CDR3 is TGTGCCTGGAAGAAAAAGGGAGGCAACGTCGCCCAGTACTTC. Protein sequence: CAWKKKGGNVAQYF.

This clonotype was counted ten times or more. The chain employs TRBV2 and TRBJ2-2; TRBD2 aligns across 11 bases. CDR1 is SNHLY, CDR2 FYNNEI, per germline. The CDR3 is made up of 15 amino acids. Trimming cost V 5 bases and J 7 bases; bases outside gene matches: 6. The CDR3 region has the DNA TGTGCCAGCAGTTTAGCGGGAGGGCCCATCGGGGAGCTGTTTTTT. Protein product: CASSLAGGPIGELFF.

This clonotype turned up a few times. The CDR3 region has the DNA TGCGCCAGCAGCTCAGAGGTGACCCAGTACTTC. Its translation is CASSSEVTQYF. The chain carries TRBV5-1 and TRBJ2-5, with no clear D. V was clipped by 3 bases and J by 7 bases, with 7 bases between them. The CDR3 consists of 11 residues. Looked up from germline, CDR1 is SGHRS and CDR2 is YFSETQ.

This clonotype has ten or more counts. The chain recombines TRBV11-3 with TRBJ2-2, with unresolved D. V was pared by 5 bases and J by 6 bases, with 10 bases between. The germline CDR1 and CDR2 sequences are SGHNT and YENEEA. CDR3 length: 13 amino acids. CDR3 amino acids: CASSVVSAGELFF. In nucleotides, the CDR3 is TGTGCCAGCAGCGTCGTATCGGCCGGGGAGCTGTTTTTT.

This clonotype was found a few times. This chain uses TRBV20-1 with TRBJ2-1; 7 positions agree with TRBD2. From germline, CDR1 is DFQATT and CDR2 SNEGSKA (reference sequence). V shed 6 bases, J shed 6 bases, and the junction held 5 bases outside the gene matches. The CDR3 is 12 amino acids. The CDR3 nucleotides are TGCAGTGCGAGGGAGGGGAGCAATGAGCAGTTCTTC. This sequence encodes CSAREGSNEQFF.

This clonotype was detected many times. The rearrangement joins TRBV28 to TRBJ2-5, with 7 bases matching TRBD2. Germline CDR1 reads MDHEN; CDR2 reads SYDVKM. CDR3 length: 14 amino acids. Trimming took 1 base from V and 7 from J; bases not matched to a gene: 6. For the CDR3, the DNA is TGTGCCAGCAGTTTATTGGGCGGGAGAGGGACCCAGTACTTC. This codes for CASSLLGGRGTQYF.